The T cell receptor beta chain described here comes from a study of cytomegalovirus exposure and HLA in healthy donors. Whole-study results and caveats: Later work found most CMV-associated TCR beta chains apparently HLA-restricted.

Germline CDR1 reads SGHRS; CDR2 reads YFSETQ. The germline V and J ends were trimmed by 0 bases and 8 bases, with 20 bases remaining between them. CDR3 length: 16 amino acids. PCR used 60 Vbeta primers and 13 Jbeta primers. Some clones are missing from TCRdb's copy, which holds only in-frame ones; the method was immunoSEQ multiplex PCR. The repertoire holds more than 90,000 clones, with roughly 76% as singletons. About this clone: Its specificity is not known.

The clonotype comes from a man aged 40-50 years in good health and CMV-seronegative. The V gene is TRBV5-1, the J gene TRBJ1-2, with D possibly matching TRBD1 (5 bases). The sequencing sample was made of PBMCs. The CDR3 loop reads CASSLAGQGGRQGYTF. The CDR3 coding sequence is TGCGCCAGCAGCTTGGCCGGGCAGGGAGGACGTCAAGGCTACACCTTC.